These T cell receptor beta chains were read from a single sample in a study of beta chain features in type 1 diabetes. Sequencing used immunoSEQ multiplex PCR; TCRdb keeps in-frame clones, though not all of them. This sample has approximately 250,000 clones, with approximately 25% found just once. The specimen was naive CD4+ T cells from blood. These receptors were taken from a woman aged 25 to 39 with type 1 diabetes. Both conserved end residues are part of each CDR3. The order of the fields is J gene, CDR3 length, V gene, clone size, D gene, CDR3 DNA, CDR3 protein. D genes are given only for firm matches. Expanded clones are given a class, and other clones once, few, many or no size at all.

>TRBJ2-5|16|TRBV5-1|few|TRBD2
TGCGCCAGCAGCTTGGCCCTAGCGGGTAGCCAAGAGACCCAGTACTTC
CASSLALAGSQETQYF
>TRBJ2-1|13|TRBV29-1|few|TRBD1
TGCAGCGTGAAGCGGACAGGCTACAATGAGCAGTTCTTC
CSVKRTGYNEQFF
>TRBJ2-3|17|TRBV5-1|-|-
TGCGCCAGCAGCTTGGAAGGCCGACCTCTAAGGGGGGATACGCAGTATTTT
CASSLEGRPLRGDTQYF
>TRBJ1-1|13|TRBV7-9|few|-
TGTGCCAGCAGCCGACGCTCGGGCACTGAAGCTTTCTTT
CASSRRSGTEAFF
>TRBJ1-1|13|TRBV30|few|-
TGTGCCTGGAGTGCTCAGCGGAACACTGAAGCTTTCTTT
CAWSAQRNTEAFF
>TRBJ1-4|15|TRBV29-1|-|-
TGCAGCGTTGACACCCGGGGGTCGTCTAATGAAAAACTGTTTTTT
CSVDTRGSSNEKLFF
>TRBJ1-2|14|TRBV6-5|-|-
TGTGCCAGCAGCCTAGGTATCAGCATTTATGGCTACACCTTC
CASSLGISIYGYTF
>TRBJ2-7|13|TRBV7-8|-|-
TGTGCCAGCAGCTTAATGTACGGCTACGAGCAGTACTTC
CASSLMYGYEQYF
>TRBJ2-7|15|TRBV7-3|few|TRBD1
TGTGCCAGCAGCTTAACCGGACAGGGACCCTACGAGCAGTACTTC
CASSLTGQGPYEQYF
>TRBJ2-3|13|TRBV7-9|-|-
TGTGCCAGCAGTTTAGTCTTGACAGATACGCAGTATTTT
CASSLVLTDTQYF
>TRBJ2-7|12|TRBV21-1|-|-
TGTGCCAGCAGCAAAGGACAGGCGGAGCAGTACTTC
CASSKGQAEQYF
>TRBJ1-5|16|TRBV5-1|-|TRBD1
TGCGCCAGCAGCCCTCAACCCGACAGGGACAATCAGCCCCAGCATTTT
CASSPQPDRDNQPQHF
>TRBJ2-7|12|TRBV10-3|few|-
TGTGCCATCGGAGGGGCTTCCTACGAGCAGTACTTC
CAIGGASYEQYF
>TRBJ2-7|13|TRBV25-1|-|-
TGTGCCAGCAGTGAGCCCGGGAGCTACGAGCAGTACTTC
CASSEPGSYEQYF
>TRBJ2-3|14|TRBV25-1|-|-
TGTGCCAGCAGGACCGCCGGGTGGGCAGATACGCAGTATTTT
CASRTAGWADTQYF
>TRBJ1-2|14|TRBV18|few|TRBD1
TGTGCCAGCTCACCGCAGGGGGCTATGGACGGCTACACCTTC
CASSPQGAMDGYTF
>TRBJ2-7|15|TRBV6-6|-|TRBD2
TGTGCCAGCCGATCTAGCGGGAGGACCTCCTACGAGCAGTACTTC
CASRSSGRTSYEQYF
>TRBJ2-1|17|TRBV25-1|-|-
TGTGCCAGCAGTGAAGTACGGCGGCGTGGAGCCTACAATGAGCAGTTCTTC
CASSEVRRRGAYNEQFF
>TRBJ2-7|13|TRBV29-1|few|-
TGCAGCGCTGGAGGAGGGGAATTTTACGAGCAGTACTTC
CSAGGGEFYEQYF
>TRBJ1-2|12|TRBV28|-|TRBD1
TGTGCCAGCACGGGACAGGGGGATGGCTACACCTTC
CASTGQGDGYTF
>TRBJ2-3|17|TRBV4-1|-|TRBD2
TGCGCCAGCAGCCAACTGGGACTAGCGGGAGTCGCAGATACGCAGTATTTT
CASSQLGLAGVADTQYF
>TRBJ2-2|15|TRBV2|-|TRBD2
TGTGCCAGCCGGAACCTAGCGGGAGGGCCCGGGGAGCTGTTTTTT
CASRNLAGGPGELFF
>TRBJ2-7|14|TRBV30|-|-
TGTGCCTGGAGTGTCTCAGGGGCGGGAGACGAGCAGTACTTC
CAWSVSGAGDEQYF
>TRBJ1-1|14|TRBV29-1|few|-
TGCAGCGTTGAAGATCCCGGGGATGCCACTGAAGCTTTCTTT
CSVEDPGDATEAFF
>TRBJ2-1|16|TRBV7-3|once|-
TGTGCCAGCAGCTTACAACAGTCCAGCTCCTACAATGAGCAGTTCTTC
CASSLQQSSSYNEQFF
>TRBJ2-5|15|TRBV30|few|-
TGTGCCTGGACCCGTGCAGGGTTGGCTTTGGAGACCCAGTACTTC
CAWTRAGLALETQYF
>TRBJ2-7|15|TRBV28|few|TRBD1
TGTGCCAGCAGGCGATCGGGGGGACAGGGTTACGAGCAGTACTTC
CASRRSGGQGYEQYF
>TRBJ2-3|17|TRBV7-9|few|TRBD2
TGTGCCAGCAGCATCCTTCCACTACTAGCGGGCACAGATACGCAGTATTTT
CASSILPLLAGTDTQYF
>TRBJ1-5|15|TRBV18|few|-
TGTGCCAGCTCCCCACGAGAGTCTAGCAATCAGCCCCAGCATTTT
CASSPRESSNQPQHF
>TRBJ1-2|13|TRBV30|once|-
TGTGCCTGGAGTGGGAGCTTTAACTATGGCTACACCTTC
CAWSGSFNYGYTF
>TRBJ1-5|12|TRBV2|few|-
TGTGCCGGCGGGGGAAGGAATCAGCCCCAGCATTTT
CAGGGRNQPQHF
>TRBJ2-1|14|TRBV5-1|-|TRBD2
TGCGCCAGCAGCTTTACTAGCGGGCCCAATGAGCAGTTCTTC
CASSFTSGPNEQFF
>TRBJ2-3|15|TRBV7-3|few|-
TGTGCCAGCAGCCGAAGTTTGGGGCCCACAGATACGCAGTATTTT
CASSRSLGPTDTQYF
>TRBJ1-1|13|TRBV9|-|-
TGTGCCAGCAGCATTACAGGGACCACTGAAGCTTTCTTT
CASSITGTTEAFF
>TRBJ2-2|13|TRBV29-1|few|TRBD1
TGCAGCGTTGCGGGACAGATGACCGGGGAGCTGTTTTTT
CSVAGQMTGELFF
>TRBJ2-1|16|TRBV9|-|TRBD2
TGTGCCAGCAGCGAATCAGCGGGAGCCTTTAGGGATGAGCAGTTCTTC
CASSESAGAFRDEQFF
>TRBJ2-7|16|TRBV4-1|few|-
TGCGCCAGCAGCCAAGATGTAGGAGGCGGTTCCTACGAGCAGTACTTC
CASSQDVGGGSYEQYF
>TRBJ1-2|15|TRBV6-5|-|-
TGTGCCAGCAGTTACGGCCCAACGGGGAGGTATGGCTACACCTTC
CASSYGPTGRYGYTF
>TRBJ2-7|13|TRBV18|few|-
TGTGCCAGCTCCGATCAGGACACCTACGAGCAGTACTTC
CASSDQDTYEQYF
>TRBJ2-2|13|TRBV28|-|-
TGTGCCAGCAGTTTAGCAGGTTCCGGGGAGCTGTTTTTT
CASSLAGSGELFF